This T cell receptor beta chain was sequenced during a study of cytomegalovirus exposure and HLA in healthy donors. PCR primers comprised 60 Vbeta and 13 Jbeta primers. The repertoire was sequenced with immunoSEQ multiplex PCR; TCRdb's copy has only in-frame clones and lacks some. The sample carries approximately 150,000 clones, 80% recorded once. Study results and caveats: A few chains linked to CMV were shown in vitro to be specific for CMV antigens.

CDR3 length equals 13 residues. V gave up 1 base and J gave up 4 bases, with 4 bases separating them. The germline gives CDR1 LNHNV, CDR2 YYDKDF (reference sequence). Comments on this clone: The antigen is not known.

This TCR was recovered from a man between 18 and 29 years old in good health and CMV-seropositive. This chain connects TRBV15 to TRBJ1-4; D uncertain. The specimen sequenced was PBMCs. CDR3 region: CATSRAYNEKLFF. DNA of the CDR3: TGTGCCACCAGCAGAGCGTATAATGAAAAACTGTTTTTT.